One sample yielded the 14 T cell receptor beta chains listed below, sequenced in a study of T cell responses to AZD1222 COVID-19 vaccine. The assay was immunoSEQ multiplex PCR, and TCRdb's table has in-frame clones only and misses some. The top ten hold around 3.8% of the sample, which has about 120,000 clones, 88% seen once. Sample: peripheral blood, taken 28 days after the second AZD1222 dose. The receptors originated from an adult who received the AZD1222 COVID-19 vaccine.

The chain couples TRBV30 to TRBJ1-2, with D possibly matching TRBD1 (6 bases). The CDR3 is made up of 12 amino acids. The germline CDR1 and CDR2 sequences are GTSNPN and SVGIG (reference sequence). With 7 bases removed from V and 2 bases from J, the gap between germline ends came to 11 bases. This CDR3 is CASEDRNYGYTF. CDR3 nucleotides: TGTGCCTCCGAAGACAGGAACTATGGCTACACCTTC. The whole variable domain, filled in from reference TRBV30 and TRBJ1-2, reads SQTIHQWPATLVQPVGSPLSLECTVEGTSNPNLYWYRQAAGRGLQLLFYSVGIGQISSEVPQNLSASRPQDRQFILSSKKLLLSDSGFYLCASEDRNYGYTFGSGTRLTVV.

V is TRBV6-5 and J is TRBJ2-7; the match to TRBD1 covers 7 bases. Germline V lookup: CDR1 MNHEY, CDR2 SVGAGI. V lost 7 bases to trimming and J lost 7 bases; unmatched junction nucleotides: 16. There are 15 residues in the CDR3. CDR3: CASTYGPRGSGEQYF. The CDR3, as DNA: TGTGCCAGCACCTACGGGCCCAGGGGGAGTGGTGAGCAGTACTTC.

This chain uses TRBV15 with TRBJ1-6; 7 bases fit TRBD1. CDR3 size: 14 residues. Unmatched junction bases numbered 6, after V lost 5 bases and J lost 8 bases. Per germline, CDR1 LNHNV and CDR2 YYDKDF (reference sequence). In nucleotides, the CDR3 is TGTGCCACCAGCCAGGGGGAGTTGGATTCACCCCTCCACTTT. Translated: CATSQGELDSPLHF.

The V and J genes are TRBV4-3 and TRBJ2-1; unclear D gene. The CDR3 has 15 residues. CDR1 LGHNA and CDR2 YSLEER come from the germline V gene. With 0 bases removed from V and 5 bases from J, the gap between germline ends came to 11 bases. The CDR3 DNA sequence: TGCGCCAGCAGCCAAGAACCGACTGGAAACAATGAGCAGTTCTTC. Translating it yields CASSQEPTGNNEQFF.

The chain joins TRBV7-9 to TRBJ1-1, with D hard to call. CDR1 is SEHNR, CDR2 FQNEAQ, per germline (reference sequence). Trimming pared 1 base from V and 5 bases from J, leaving 8 bases between. This CDR3 is built from 13 residues. CDR3 loop: CASSLDGWTEAFF. Here the CDR3 DNA reads TGTGCCAGCAGCTTAGATGGGTGGACTGAAGCTTTCTTT.

V gene TRBV11-2 combines with J gene TRBJ1-1, with D possibly being TRBD1 (5 bases). Trimming cost V 5 bases and J 3 bases, with 19 bases left between them. The CDR3 sequence is 16 residues long. Germline values: CDR1 SGHAT, CDR2 FQNNGV. The CDR3, as DNA: TGTGCCAGCAGCCCGGGCACCACCGGGGACGACACTGAAGCTTTCTTT. Residues: CASSPGTTGDDTEAFF. Full variable domain (outside the CDR3, taken from reference TRBV11-2 and TRBJ1-1): EAGVAQSPRYKIIEKRQSVAFWCNPISGHATLYWYQQILGQGPKLLIQFQNNGVVDDSQLPKDRFSAERLKGVDSTLKIQPAKLEDSAVYLCASSPGTTGDDTEAFFGQGTRLTVV.

This clone came up a few times. The genes are TRBV4-2 and TRBJ1-3; D is possibly TRBD1 (5 bases). Looked up from germline, CDR1 is LGHNA and CDR2 is YNFKEQ. Trimming removed 3 bases from V and 1 base from J, with 19 bases in between. There are 18 residues in the CDR3. The CDR3 sequence: CASSHAGTERLSGNTIYF. The CDR3, as DNA: TGTGCCAGCAGCCACGCCGGGACTGAGAGACTATCTGGAAACACCATATATTTT.

This chain joins TRBV4-2 and TRBJ1-2, with 8 bases matching TRBD1. This CDR3 is built from 15 residues. Unmatched junction bases numbered 8, after V lost 4 bases and J lost 4 bases. Germline V lookup: CDR1 LGHNA, CDR2 YNFKEQ. The CDR3 nucleotides read TGTGCCAGCAGCCTGGAGACAGGGGCCCCCTATGGCTACACCTTC. It specifies CASSLETGAPYGYTF.

CDR3 DNA sequence: TGTGCCAGCTCACCGTGGGTCGCGAAAGGGGGCTACGAGCAGTACTTC. Its protein product is CASSPWVAKGGYEQYF. This chain joins TRBV18 and TRBJ2-7, with D possibly matching TRBD1 (6 bases). The germline CDR1 and CDR2 sequences are KGHSH and LQKENI. Trimming stripped 3 bases from V and 3 bases from J, with 18 bases between. The CDR3 sequence is 16 residues long.

The rearrangement joins TRBV6-2 or TRBV6-3 to TRBJ2-5, with 12 positions matching TRBD2. This CDR3 has 16 residues. Germline V gene data show CDR1 as MNHEY and CDR2 as SVGEGT. Trimming took 5 bases from V and 3 from J; bases not matched to a gene: 7. CDR3 loop: CASSRPTSGGKETQYF. DNA of the CDR3: TGTGCCAGCAGTCGCCCGACTAGCGGGGGAAAAGAGACCCAGTACTTC.

The chain couples TRBV19 to TRBJ2-1; 7 nucleotides align to TRBD2. With 1 base clipped from V and 5 bases from J, the junction kept 5 bases outside the gene matches. This CDR3 region has 15 residues. Germline V CDR1 and CDR2: LNHDA, SQIVND (reference sequence). The CDR3: CASSIVRGRNNEQFF. CDR3 coding DNA: TGTGCCAGTAGTATAGTGCGCGGGAGAAACAATGAGCAGTTCTTC.

This clone was detected a few times. The rearrangement joins TRBV2 to TRBJ2-3, with TRBD2 as a possible D gene (6 bases). Germline V gives CDR1 SNHLY, CDR2 FYNNEI. Trimming pared 6 bases from V and 5 bases from J, leaving 9 bases between. CDR3 size: 12 residues. This chain's CDR3 is CASRLAQDTQYF. The CDR3 DNA sequence: TGTGCCAGCAGACTAGCCCAAGATACGCAGTATTTT.

V gene TRBV10-3 combines with J gene TRBJ2-3, with TRBD2 matching 11 bases. This CDR3 is built from 17 residues. Trimming removed 3 bases from V and 2 bases from J; junction bases left unmatched: 7. Germline V gene sequence: CDR1 ENHRY, CDR2 SYGVKD. The CDR3 bases are TGTGCCATCAGTGACTTACTAGCGGGGGTCAACACAGATACGCAGTATTTT. This sequence encodes CAISDLLAGVNTDTQYF.

The chain has TRBV10-3 and TRBJ1-2; D might be TRBD1 (6 bases). This CDR3 has 12 residues. The V gene lost 10 bases and the J gene lost 10 bases, with 19 bases spanning the gap. Germline CDR1 reads ENHRY; CDR2 reads SYGVKD. The CDR3 region is CATSGGARFYTF. For the CDR3, the DNA is TGTGCCACCTCCGGGGGCGCGAGATTCTACACCTTC.